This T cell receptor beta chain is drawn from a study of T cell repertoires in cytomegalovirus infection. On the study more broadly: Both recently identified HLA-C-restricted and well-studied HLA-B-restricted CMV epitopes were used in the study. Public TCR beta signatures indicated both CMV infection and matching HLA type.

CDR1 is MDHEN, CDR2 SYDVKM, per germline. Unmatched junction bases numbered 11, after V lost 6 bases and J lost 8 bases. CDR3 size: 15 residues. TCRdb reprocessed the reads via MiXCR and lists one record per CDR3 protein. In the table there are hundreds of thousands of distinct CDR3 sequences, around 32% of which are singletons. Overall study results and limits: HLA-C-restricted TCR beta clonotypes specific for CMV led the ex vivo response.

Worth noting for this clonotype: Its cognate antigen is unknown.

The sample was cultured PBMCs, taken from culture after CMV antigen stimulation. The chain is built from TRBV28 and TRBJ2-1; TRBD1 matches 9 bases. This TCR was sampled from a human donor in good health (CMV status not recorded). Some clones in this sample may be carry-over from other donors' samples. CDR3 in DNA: TGTGCCAGCAGACCACTAAGGACAGGGGTCTATGAGCAGTTCTTC. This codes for CASRPLRTGVYEQFF. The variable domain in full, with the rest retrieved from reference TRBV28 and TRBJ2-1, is DVKVTQSSRYLVKRTGEKVFLECVQDMDHENMFWYRQDPGLGLRLIYFSYDVKMKEKGDIPEGYSVSREKKERFSLILESASTNQTSMYLCASRPLRTGVYEQFFGPGTRLTVL.